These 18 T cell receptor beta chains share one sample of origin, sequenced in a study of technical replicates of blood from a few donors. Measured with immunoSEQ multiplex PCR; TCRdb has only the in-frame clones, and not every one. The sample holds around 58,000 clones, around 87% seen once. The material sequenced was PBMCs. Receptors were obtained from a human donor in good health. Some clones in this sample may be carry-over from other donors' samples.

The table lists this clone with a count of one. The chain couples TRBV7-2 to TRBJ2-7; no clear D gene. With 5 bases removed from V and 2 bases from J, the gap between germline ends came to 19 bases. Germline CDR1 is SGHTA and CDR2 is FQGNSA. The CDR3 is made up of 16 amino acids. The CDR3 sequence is CASSPLLMGSTYEQYF. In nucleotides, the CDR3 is TGTGCCAGCAGCCCCCTGCTAATGGGCTCAACCTACGAGCAGTACTTC.

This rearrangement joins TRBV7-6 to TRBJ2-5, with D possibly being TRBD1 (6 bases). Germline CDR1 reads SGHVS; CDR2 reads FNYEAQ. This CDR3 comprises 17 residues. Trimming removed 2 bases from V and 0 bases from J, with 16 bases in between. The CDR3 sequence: CASSLRSSTGYQETQYF. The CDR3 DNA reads TGTGCCAGCAGCTTAAGGAGCAGCACAGGGTACCAAGAGACCCAGTACTTC.

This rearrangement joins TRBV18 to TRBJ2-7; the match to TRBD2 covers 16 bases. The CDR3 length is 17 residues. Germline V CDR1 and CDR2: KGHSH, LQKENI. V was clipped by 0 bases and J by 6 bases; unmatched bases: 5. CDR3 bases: TGTGCCAGCTCACCACCGGGACTAGCGGGAGGGCTCGCCGAGCAGTACTTC. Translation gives CASSPPGLAGGLAEQYF.

CDR3 nucleotides: TGCGCCAGCAGCTTCGGGGGGAGGGAGACCCAGTACTTC. Translation gives CASSFGGRETQYF. The chain couples TRBV5-1 to TRBJ2-5; 7 bases match TRBD2. Germline V gene lookup returns CDR1 SGHRS and CDR2 YFSETQ. The CDR3 is made up of 13 amino acids. V shed 2 bases and J 5 bases; nucleotides not matched to a gene: 3.

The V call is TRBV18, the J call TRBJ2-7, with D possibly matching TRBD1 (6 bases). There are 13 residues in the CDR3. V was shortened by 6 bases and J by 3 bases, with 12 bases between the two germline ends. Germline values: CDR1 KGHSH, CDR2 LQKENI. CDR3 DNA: TGTGCCAGCTCGTCGGCCAGGGGCTACGAGCAGTACTTC. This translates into CASSSARGYEQYF.

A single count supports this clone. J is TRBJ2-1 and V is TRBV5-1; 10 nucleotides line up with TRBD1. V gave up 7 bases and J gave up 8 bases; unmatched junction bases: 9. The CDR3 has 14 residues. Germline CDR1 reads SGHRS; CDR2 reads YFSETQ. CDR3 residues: CASRKTGGIYEQFF. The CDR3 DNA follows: TGCGCCAGCCGGAAGACAGGGGGCATCTATGAGCAGTTCTTC.

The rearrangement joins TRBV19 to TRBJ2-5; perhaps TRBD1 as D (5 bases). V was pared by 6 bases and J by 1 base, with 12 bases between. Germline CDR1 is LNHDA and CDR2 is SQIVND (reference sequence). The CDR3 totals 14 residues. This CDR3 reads CASSLTGVQETQYF. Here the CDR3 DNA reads TGTGCCAGTAGCCTCACAGGTGTCCAAGAGACCCAGTACTTC.

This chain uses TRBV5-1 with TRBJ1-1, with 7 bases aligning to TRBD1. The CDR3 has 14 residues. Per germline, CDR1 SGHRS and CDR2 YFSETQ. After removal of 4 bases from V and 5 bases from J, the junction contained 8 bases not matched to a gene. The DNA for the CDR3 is TGCGCCAGCAGCAGAACGGACAGGTCGACTGAAGCTTTCTTT. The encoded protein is CASSRTDRSTEAFF.

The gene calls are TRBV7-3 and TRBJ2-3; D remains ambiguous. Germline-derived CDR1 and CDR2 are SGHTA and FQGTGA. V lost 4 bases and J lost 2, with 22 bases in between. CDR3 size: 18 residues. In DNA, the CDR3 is TGTGCCAGCAGCTCCTTAATCCTTAAACGGTACTACACAGATACGCAGTATTTT. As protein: CASSSLILKRYYTDTQYF.

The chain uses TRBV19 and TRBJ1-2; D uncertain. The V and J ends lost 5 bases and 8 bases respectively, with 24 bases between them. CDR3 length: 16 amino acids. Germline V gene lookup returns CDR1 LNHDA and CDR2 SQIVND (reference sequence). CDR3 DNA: TGTGCCAGTAGTGTCCCGGGAATACGTAGATCGGGAGGCTACACCTTC. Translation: CASSVPGIRRSGGYTF.

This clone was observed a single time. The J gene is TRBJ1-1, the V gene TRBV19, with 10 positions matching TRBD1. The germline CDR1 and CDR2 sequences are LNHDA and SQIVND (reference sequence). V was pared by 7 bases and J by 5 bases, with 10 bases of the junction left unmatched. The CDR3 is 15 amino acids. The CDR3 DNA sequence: TGTGCCAGTACCTCCCCCGGGACAGGGGTTACTGAAGCTTTCTTT. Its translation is CASTSPGTGVTEAFF.

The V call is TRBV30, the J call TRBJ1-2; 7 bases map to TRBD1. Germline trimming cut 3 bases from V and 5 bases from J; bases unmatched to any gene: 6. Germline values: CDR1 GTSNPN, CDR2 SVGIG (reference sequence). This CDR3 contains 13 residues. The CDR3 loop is CAWSPGQQYGYTF. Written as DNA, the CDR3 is TGTGCCTGGAGCCCGGGACAGCAATATGGCTACACCTTC.

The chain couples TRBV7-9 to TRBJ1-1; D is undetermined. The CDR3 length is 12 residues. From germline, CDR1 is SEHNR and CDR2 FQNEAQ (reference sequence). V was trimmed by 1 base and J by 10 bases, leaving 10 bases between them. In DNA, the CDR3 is TGTGCCAGCAGCTTAGAGTCGGGGAGAGCTTTCTTT. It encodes CASSLESGRAFF. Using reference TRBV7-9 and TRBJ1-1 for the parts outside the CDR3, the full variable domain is DTGVSQNPRHKITKRGQNVTFRCDPISEHNRLYWYRQTLGQGPEFLTYFQNEAQLEKSRLLSDRFSAERPKGSFSTLEIQRTEQGDSAMYLCASSLESGRAFFGQGTRLTVV.

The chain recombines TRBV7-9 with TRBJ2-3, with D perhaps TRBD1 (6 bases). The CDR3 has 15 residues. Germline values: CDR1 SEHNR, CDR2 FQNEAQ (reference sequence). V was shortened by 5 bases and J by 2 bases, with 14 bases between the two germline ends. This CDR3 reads CASSQGQNPTDTQYF. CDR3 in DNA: TGTGCCAGCAGCCAAGGACAGAACCCCACAGATACGCAGTATTTT.

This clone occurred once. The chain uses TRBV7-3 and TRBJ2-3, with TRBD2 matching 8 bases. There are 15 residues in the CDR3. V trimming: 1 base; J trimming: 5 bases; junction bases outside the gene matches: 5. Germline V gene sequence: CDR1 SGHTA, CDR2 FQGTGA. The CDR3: CASSLIGGAGDTQYF. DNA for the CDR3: TGTGCCAGCAGCTTAATCGGGGGGGCCGGAGATACGCAGTATTTT.

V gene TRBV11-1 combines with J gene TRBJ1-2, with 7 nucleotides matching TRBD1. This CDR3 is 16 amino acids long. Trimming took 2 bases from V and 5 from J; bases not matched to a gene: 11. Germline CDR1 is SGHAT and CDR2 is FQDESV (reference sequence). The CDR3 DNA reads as TGTGCCAGCAGCTTATTCTACGTTCCAGGGGGATATGGCTACACCTTC. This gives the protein CASSLFYVPGGYGYTF.

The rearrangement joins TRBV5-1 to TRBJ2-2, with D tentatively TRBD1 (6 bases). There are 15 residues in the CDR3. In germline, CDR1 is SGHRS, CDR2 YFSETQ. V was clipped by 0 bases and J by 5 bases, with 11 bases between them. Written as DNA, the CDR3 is TGCGCCAGCAGCTTGGTAGGGGGTGCTACCGGGGAGCTGTTTTTT. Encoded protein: CASSLVGGATGELFF.

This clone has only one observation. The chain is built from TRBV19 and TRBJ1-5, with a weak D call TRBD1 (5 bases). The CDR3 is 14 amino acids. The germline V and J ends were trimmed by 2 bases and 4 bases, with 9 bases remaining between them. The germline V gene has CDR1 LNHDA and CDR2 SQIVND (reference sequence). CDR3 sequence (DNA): TGTGCCAGTAGTATATTGGCAGGGAATCAGCCCCAGCATTTT. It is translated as CASSILAGNQPQHF.